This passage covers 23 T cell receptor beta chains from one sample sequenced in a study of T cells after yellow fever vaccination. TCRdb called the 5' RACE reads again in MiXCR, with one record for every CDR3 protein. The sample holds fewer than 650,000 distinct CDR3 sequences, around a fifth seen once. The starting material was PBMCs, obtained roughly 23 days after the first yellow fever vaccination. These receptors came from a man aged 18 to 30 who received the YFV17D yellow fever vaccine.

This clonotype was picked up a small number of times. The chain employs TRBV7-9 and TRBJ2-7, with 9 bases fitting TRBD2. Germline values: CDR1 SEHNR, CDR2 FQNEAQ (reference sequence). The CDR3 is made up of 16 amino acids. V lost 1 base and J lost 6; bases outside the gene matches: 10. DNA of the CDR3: TGTGCCAGCAGCTTAGATGGGCGGGGGGGCGTCTCCGAGCAGTACTTC. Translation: CASSLDGRGGVSEQYF.

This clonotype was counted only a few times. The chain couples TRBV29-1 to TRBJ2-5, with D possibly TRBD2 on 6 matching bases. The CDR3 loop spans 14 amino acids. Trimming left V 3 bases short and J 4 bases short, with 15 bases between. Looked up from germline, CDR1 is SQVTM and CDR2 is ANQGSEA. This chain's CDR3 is CSVESGGARETQYF. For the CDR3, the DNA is TGCAGCGTTGAGAGTGGCGGGGCGAGAGAGACCCAGTACTTC.

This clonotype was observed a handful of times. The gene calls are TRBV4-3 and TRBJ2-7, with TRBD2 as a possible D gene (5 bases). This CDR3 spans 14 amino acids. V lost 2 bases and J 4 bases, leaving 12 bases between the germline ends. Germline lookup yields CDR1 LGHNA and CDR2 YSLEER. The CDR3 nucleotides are TGCGCCAGCAGCCAACGCTCGACGGGGTACGAGCAGTACTTC. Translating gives CASSQRSTGYEQYF.

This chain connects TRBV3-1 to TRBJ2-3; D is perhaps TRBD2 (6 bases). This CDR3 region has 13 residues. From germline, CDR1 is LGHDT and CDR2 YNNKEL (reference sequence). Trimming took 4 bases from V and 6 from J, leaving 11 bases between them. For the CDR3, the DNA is TGTGCCAGCAGCCTCTATGCGGGGGATACGCAGTATTTT. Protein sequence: CASSLYAGDTQYF.

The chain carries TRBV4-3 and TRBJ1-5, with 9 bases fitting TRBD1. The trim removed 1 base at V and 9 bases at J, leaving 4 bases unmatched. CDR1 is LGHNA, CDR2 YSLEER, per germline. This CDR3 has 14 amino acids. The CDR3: CASSQGTGVRPQHF. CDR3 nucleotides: TGCGCCAGCAGCCAAGGGACAGGGGTGAGGCCCCAGCATTTT.

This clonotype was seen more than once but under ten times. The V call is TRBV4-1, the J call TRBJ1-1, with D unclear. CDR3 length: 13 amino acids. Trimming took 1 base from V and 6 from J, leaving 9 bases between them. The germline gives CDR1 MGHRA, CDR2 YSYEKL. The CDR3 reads CASSQVGTAEAFF. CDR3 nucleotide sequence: TGCGCCAGCAGCCAAGTGGGTACGGCTGAAGCTTTCTTT.

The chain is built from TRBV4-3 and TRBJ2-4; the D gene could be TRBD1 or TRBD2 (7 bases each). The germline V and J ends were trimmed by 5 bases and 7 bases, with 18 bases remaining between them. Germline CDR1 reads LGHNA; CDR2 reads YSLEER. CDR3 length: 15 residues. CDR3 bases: TGCGCCAGCAGCGGCCTGGCAGGGGGGGGGAACATTCAGTACTTC. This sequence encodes CASSGLAGGGNIQYF.

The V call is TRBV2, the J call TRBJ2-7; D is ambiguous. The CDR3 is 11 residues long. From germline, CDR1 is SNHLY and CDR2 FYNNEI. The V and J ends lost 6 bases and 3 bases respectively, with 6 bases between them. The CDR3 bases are TGTGCCAGCAGGCCACTCTACGAGCAGTACTTC. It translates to CASRPLYEQYF.

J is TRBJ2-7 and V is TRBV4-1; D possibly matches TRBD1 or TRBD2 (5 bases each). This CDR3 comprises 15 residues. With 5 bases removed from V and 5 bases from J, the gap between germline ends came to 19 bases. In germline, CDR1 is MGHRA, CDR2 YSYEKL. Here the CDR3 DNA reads TGCGCCAGCAGCTTTGAGCCGGGTGGGGGTAACGAGCAGTACTTC. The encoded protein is CASSFEPGGGNEQYF.

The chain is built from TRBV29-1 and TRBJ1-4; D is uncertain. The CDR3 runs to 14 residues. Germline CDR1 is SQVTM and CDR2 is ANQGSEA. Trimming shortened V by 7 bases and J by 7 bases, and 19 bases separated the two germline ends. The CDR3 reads CSAGEDAWGEKLFF. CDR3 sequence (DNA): TGCAGCGCCGGTGAGGACGCCTGGGGTGAAAAACTGTTTTTT.

This CDR3 reads CASSLNGGAGDTQYF. DNA of the CDR3: TGTGCCAGCAGCTTGAACGGGGGGGCCGGGGATACGCAGTATTTT. The rearrangement links TRBV7-3 to TRBJ2-3; 8 bases fit TRBD2. J gave up 6 bases and V 3 bases, and 8 bases lay outside the gene matches. Germline values: CDR1 SGHTA, CDR2 FQGTGA. The CDR3 is 15 residues long.

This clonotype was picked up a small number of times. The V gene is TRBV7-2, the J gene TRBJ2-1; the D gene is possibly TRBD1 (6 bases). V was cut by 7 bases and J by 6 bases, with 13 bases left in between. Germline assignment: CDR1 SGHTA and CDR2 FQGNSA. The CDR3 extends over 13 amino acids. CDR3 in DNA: TGTGCCAGCAAGTGGGGGCCTTCCAATGAGCAGTTCTTC. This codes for CASKWGPSNEQFF.

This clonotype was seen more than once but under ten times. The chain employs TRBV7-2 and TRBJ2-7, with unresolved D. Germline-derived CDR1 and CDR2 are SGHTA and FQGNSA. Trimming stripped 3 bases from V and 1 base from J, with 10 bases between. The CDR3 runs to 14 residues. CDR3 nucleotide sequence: TGTGCCAGCAGCTTGGTTTCAGAATCCTACGAGCAGTACGTC. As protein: CASSLVSESYEQYV.

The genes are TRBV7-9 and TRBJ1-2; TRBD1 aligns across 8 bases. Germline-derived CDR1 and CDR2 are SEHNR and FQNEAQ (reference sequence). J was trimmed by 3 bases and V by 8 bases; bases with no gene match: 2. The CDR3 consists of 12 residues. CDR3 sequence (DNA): TGTGCCAGCGACAGGGGTTACTATGGCTACACCTTC. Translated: CASDRGYYGYTF.

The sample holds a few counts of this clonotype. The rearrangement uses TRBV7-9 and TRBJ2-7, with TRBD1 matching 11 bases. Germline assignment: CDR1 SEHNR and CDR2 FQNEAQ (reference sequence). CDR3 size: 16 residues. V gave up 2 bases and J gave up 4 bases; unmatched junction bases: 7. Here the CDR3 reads CASSLSGGTGGYEQYV. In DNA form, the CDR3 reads TGTGCCAGCAGCTTATCTGGGGGGACAGGGGGTTACGAGCAGTACGTC.

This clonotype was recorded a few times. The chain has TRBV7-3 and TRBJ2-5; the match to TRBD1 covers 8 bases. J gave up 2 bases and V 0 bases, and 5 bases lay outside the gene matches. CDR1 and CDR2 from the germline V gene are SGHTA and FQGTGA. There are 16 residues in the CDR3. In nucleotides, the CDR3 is TGTGCCAGCAGCTTAACACCCTGGACAGGGCAAGAGACCCAGTACTTC. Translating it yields CASSLTPWTGQETQYF.

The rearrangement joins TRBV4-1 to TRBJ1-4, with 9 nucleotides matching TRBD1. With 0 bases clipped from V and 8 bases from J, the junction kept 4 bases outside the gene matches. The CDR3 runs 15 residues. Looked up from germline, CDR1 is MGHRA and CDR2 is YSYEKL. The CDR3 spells CASSQDPGQGEKLFF. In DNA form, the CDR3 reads TGCGCCAGCAGCCAAGATCCCGGACAGGGGGAAAAACTGTTTTTT.

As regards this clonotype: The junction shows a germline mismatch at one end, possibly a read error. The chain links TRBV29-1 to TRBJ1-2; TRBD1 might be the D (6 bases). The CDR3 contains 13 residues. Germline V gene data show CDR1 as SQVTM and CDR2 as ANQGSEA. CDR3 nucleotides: TGCAGCGTTGTAGGGGGTTCTAACTATGGCCACACCTTC. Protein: CSVVGGSNYGHTF.

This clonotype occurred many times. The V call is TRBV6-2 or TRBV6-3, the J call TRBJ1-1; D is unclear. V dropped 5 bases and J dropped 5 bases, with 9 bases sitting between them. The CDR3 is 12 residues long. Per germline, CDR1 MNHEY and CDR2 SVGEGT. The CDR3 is CASSKRATEAFF. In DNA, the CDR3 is TGTGCCAGCAGTAAAAGGGCGACTGAAGCTTTCTTT.

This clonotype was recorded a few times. CDR3 sequence (DNA): TGTGCCAGCAGTTTTCAAGAGGGTATGGTCTATGGCTACACCTTC. Translation: CASSFQEGMVYGYTF. V and J are TRBV12-3 or TRBV12-4 and TRBJ1-2; the D is unclear. This CDR3 comprises 15 residues. Trimming shortened V by 3 bases and J by 4 bases, and 15 bases separated the two germline ends.

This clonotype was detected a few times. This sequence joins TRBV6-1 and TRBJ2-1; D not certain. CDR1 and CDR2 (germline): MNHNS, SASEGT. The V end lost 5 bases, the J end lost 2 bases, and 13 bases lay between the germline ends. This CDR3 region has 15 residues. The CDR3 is CASSLVVSPYNEQFF. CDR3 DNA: TGTGCCAGCAGTCTGGTAGTGTCCCCCTACAATGAGCAGTTCTTC.

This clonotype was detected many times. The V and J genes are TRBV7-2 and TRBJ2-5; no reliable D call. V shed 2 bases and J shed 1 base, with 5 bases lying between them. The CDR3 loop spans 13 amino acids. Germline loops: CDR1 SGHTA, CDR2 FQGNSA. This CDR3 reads CASSLRSQETQYF. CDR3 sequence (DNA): TGTGCCAGCAGCTTAAGGTCCCAAGAGACCCAGTACTTC.

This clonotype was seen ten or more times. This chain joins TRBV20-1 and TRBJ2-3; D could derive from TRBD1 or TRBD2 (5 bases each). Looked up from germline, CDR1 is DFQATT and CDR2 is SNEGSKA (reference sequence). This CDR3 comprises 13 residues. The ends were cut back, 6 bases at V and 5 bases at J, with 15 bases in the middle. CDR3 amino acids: CSAEDGAGDTQYF. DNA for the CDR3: TGCAGTGCAGAGGACGGGGCCGGAGATACGCAGTATTTT.